This TCR beta chain was obtained from a study of T cell repertoires in aging, cancer and after chemotherapy. Sample share makes this clonotype medium-sized. As yet, its antigen is unknown. Rearranged V-D-J TRB sequences were amplified with a mixed TRB-A/B primer pool. One entry per CDR3 protein, called by TCRdb with MiXCR from the multiplex PCR reads. This table holds approximately 2,000 distinct CDR3 sequences, under 40% found once. Amplification of TCR beta used genomic DNA extracted from peripheral blood. Study findings and constraints: Across the chemotherapy interval, each cancer cohort showed higher median generation probability, suggesting thymic rebound. Loss of evenness, beyond lost richness, contributed to age-related TCR diversity decline in cancer patients.

V trimming: 3 bases; J trimming: 5 bases; junction bases outside the gene matches: 5. Germline V lookup: CDR1 MNHEY, CDR2 SVGEGT. The CDR3 has 15 residues. The sample taken for sequencing was blood. The sequence was collected from a human donor with a blood cancer. The V and J genes are TRBV6-2 or TRBV6-3 and TRBJ2-1; TRBD1 aligns across 9 bases. CDR3 amino acids: CASSYWDRADNEQFF. CDR3 DNA: TGTGCCAGCAGTTATTGGGACAGGGCCGACAATGAGCAGTTCTTC.